This T cell receptor beta chain originates from a study of circulating and synovial CD4+ cells in juvenile arthritis. Concerning this clone itself: Its specificity is unknown.

Trimming took 5 bases from V and 4 from J; bases not matched to a gene: 7. Germline CDR1 and CDR2: MDHEN and SYDVKM. The CDR3 sequence is 15 residues long. The assay was immunoSEQ multiplex PCR, and TCRdb's table has in-frame clones only and misses some. The sample contains under 40,000 clones, about 95% of which appear only once. Notes on the study in general: These repertoires were less diverse than bulk blood CD4 repertoires.

This chain links TRBV28 with TRBJ2-2; TRBD1 matches at 7 bases. This clonotype was sampled from a human donor with juvenile idiopathic arthritis. The material sequenced was CD4+ T cells from blood. This CDR3 is CASSQTGTATGELFF. CDR3 nucleotide sequence: TGTGCCAGCAGTCAGACAGGGACCGCCACCGGGGAGCTGTTTTTT.